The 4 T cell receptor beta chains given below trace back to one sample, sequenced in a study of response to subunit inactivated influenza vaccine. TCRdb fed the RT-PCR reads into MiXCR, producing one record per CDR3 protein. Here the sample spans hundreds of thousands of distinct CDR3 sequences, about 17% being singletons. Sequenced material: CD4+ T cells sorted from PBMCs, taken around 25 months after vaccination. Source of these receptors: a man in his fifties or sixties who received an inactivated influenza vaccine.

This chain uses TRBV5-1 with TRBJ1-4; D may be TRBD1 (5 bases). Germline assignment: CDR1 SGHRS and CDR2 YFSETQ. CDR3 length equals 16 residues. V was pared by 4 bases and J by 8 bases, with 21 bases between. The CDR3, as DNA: TGCGCCAGCAGCCGGGAGAGGTGGGGCCCGACCGAAAAACTGTTTTTT. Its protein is CASSRERWGPTEKLFF.

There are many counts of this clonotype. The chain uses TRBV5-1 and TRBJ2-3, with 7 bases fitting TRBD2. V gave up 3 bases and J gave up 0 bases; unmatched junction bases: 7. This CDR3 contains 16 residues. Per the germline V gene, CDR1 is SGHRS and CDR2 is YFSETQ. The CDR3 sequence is CASSSGTKSSTDTQYF. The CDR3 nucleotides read TGCGCCAGCAGCTCTGGGACTAAATCTAGCACAGATACGCAGTATTTT.

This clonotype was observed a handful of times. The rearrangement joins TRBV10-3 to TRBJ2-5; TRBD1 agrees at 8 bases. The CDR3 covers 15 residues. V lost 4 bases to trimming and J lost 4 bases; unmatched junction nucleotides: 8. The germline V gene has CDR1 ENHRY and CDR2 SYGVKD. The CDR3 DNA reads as TGTGCCATCAGTGTCGGTCAGGGGGCAGGAGAGACCCAGTACTTC. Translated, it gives CAISVGQGAGETQYF.

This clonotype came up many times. The CDR3 spells CASSLVAASYNEQFF. The DNA of the CDR3 is TGTGCCAGCAGCCTAGTCGCTGCCTCCTACAATGAGCAGTTCTTC. The chain couples TRBV7-2 to TRBJ2-1, with D unclear. The germline V and J ends were trimmed by 5 bases and 0 bases, with 11 bases remaining between them. The CDR3 runs 15 residues. From germline, CDR1 is SGHTA and CDR2 FQGNSA.